The 18 T cell receptor beta chains given below trace back to one sample, sequenced in a study of immune evolution from preneoplasia to lung adenocarcinoma. The protocol was immunoSEQ multiplex PCR, while the TCRdb copy is restricted to in-frame clones and leaves out a portion. The sample includes over 30,000 clones, under 85% of them seen just once. What was sequenced was FFPE invasive lung adenocarcinoma tissue. These receptor sequences come from a person aged 55 to 75 with lung adenocarcinoma.

CDR3 bases: TGTGCCAGCAGTTACAAGACAGGGCCCTACGAGCAGTACTTC. As protein: CASSYKTGPYEQYF. The rearrangement joins TRBV28 to TRBJ2-7, with TRBD1 identical over 7 bases. V lost 4 bases and J lost 2; bases outside the gene matches: 5. Germline CDR1 MDHEN, CDR2 SYDVKM. The CDR3 is made up of 14 amino acids.

This chain links TRBV4-1 with TRBJ1-3, with D tentatively TRBD1 (5 bases). The CDR3 is made up of 15 amino acids. The V end lost 1 base, the J end lost 2 bases, and 9 bases lay between the germline ends. Germline V gene data show CDR1 as MGHRA and CDR2 as YSYEKL. The CDR3 loop reads CASSQAGWPGNTIYF. DNA for the CDR3: TGCGCCAGCAGCCAAGCAGGGTGGCCTGGAAACACCATATATTTT.

This clone was seen only a few times. The rearrangement links TRBV7-8 to TRBJ2-2; D uncertain. The V end was cut by 3 bases, the J end by 0 bases, with 11 bases between. The CDR3 loop spans 16 amino acids. Germline CDR1 SGHVS, CDR2 FQNEAQ. The chain's CDR3 is CASSFLVPPNTGELFF. The CDR3 bases are TGTGCCAGCAGCTTTCTAGTCCCCCCGAACACCGGGGAGCTGTTTTTT.

The sample holds a few counts of this clone. V and J are TRBV30 and TRBJ2-1, with 13 nucleotides matching TRBD2. The germline V gene encodes CDR1 GTSNPN and CDR2 SVGIG (reference sequence). V shed 2 bases and J 8 bases; nucleotides not matched to a gene: 9. The CDR3 loop spans 16 amino acids. The CDR3 sequence: CAWSTLGTSGNDEQFF. The CDR3 region has the DNA TGTGCCTGGAGTACTTTGGGGACTAGCGGGAACGATGAGCAGTTCTTC.

The rearrangement links TRBV11-2 to TRBJ2-1; no clear D gene. CDR3 size: 13 residues. Germline assignment: CDR1 SGHAT and CDR2 FQNNGV. V gave up 4 bases and J gave up 8 bases, with 12 bases separating them. CDR3 sequence: CASSSDTMYEQFF. DNA for the CDR3: TGTGCCAGCAGCTCCGACACTATGTATGAGCAGTTCTTC.

V is TRBV19 and J is TRBJ2-2; TRBD1 aligns across 10 bases. The CDR3 extends over 17 amino acids. Losses at the gene ends were 7 bases for V and 3 bases for J; bases not matched to a gene: 11. The V gene's germline CDR1 is LNHDA and CDR2 SQIVND (reference sequence). The chain's CDR3 is CASTLTDRGLYTGELFF. DNA for the CDR3: TGTGCCAGTACCTTGACAGACAGGGGGCTTTACACCGGGGAGCTGTTTTTT.

J is TRBJ1-2 and V is TRBV19, with D maybe TRBD1 (6 bases). This CDR3 is 12 amino acids long. CDR1 and CDR2 from the germline V gene are LNHDA and SQIVND (reference sequence). Trimming cost V 10 bases and J 5 bases, with 14 bases left between them. CDR3 coding DNA: TGTGCCACCGCGGGACAAATTTATGGCTACACCTTC. It is translated as CATAGQIYGYTF.

The DNA for the CDR3 is TGTGCCAGCAGCTGGGCTAGCGGCTCCTACAATGAGCAGTTCTTC. Translated: CASSWASGSYNEQFF. V is TRBV11-2 and J is TRBJ2-1; 7 nucleotides line up with TRBD2. The J segment lost 0 bases and the V segment lost 4 bases, leaving 3 bases of the junction unmatched. The CDR3 contains 15 residues. Germline assignment: CDR1 SGHAT and CDR2 FQNNGV.

The chain joins TRBV28 to TRBJ2-7; weak D call: TRBD2 (6 bases). V was pared by 7 bases and J by 3 bases, with 19 bases between. Per germline, CDR1 MDHEN and CDR2 SYDVKM. The CDR3 runs to 15 residues. CDR3 in DNA: TGTGCCAGCACCCCCGGGGCAGGCGGGATCTACGAGCAGTACTTC. Translated, it gives CASTPGAGGIYEQYF.

The chain has TRBV27 and TRBJ2-1; TRBD2 aligns across 10 bases. The CDR3 has 18 amino acids. The germline V gene has CDR1 MNHEY and CDR2 SMNVEV (reference sequence). Unmatched junction bases numbered 16, after V lost 2 bases and J lost 9 bases. CDR3 amino acids: CASSLLQPAGGPSAEQFF. CDR3 DNA sequence: TGTGCCAGCAGTTTACTCCAACCAGCGGGAGGGCCTAGTGCTGAGCAGTTCTTC.

This chain uses TRBV28 with TRBJ2-7, with D unclear. CDR3 length: 14 residues. V lost 5 bases and J lost 2, with 13 bases in between. CDR1 is MDHEN, CDR2 SYDVKM, per germline. CDR3 sequence reads: CASSQPGLTYEQYF. In DNA form, the CDR3 reads TGTGCCAGCAGTCAACCTGGCCTAACCTACGAGCAGTACTTC.

The count of this clone is one. This sequence joins TRBV28 and TRBJ2-1, with D uncertain. CDR1 is MDHEN, CDR2 SYDVKM, per germline. V gave up 4 bases and J gave up 5 bases, with 21 bases separating them. The CDR3 length is 17 residues. CDR3 DNA: TGTGCCAGCAGTTCAGCTGAACGGACGTATACGAACAATGAGCAGTTCTTC. Protein: CASSSAERTYTNNEQFF.

The V gene is TRBV7-9, the J gene TRBJ2-1; D unclear. Germline CDR1 SEHNR, CDR2 FQNEAQ (reference sequence). V shed 3 bases and J shed 7 bases, with 7 bases lying between them. The CDR3 is 12 residues long. Here the CDR3 DNA reads TGTGCCAGCAGCTTTGGCCTAAATGAGCAGTTCTTC. Residues: CASSFGLNEQFF.

This chain uses TRBV19 with TRBJ1-3, with a weak D call TRBD1 (6 bases). The CDR3 consists of 16 residues. Germline CDR1 reads LNHDA; CDR2 reads SQIVND (reference sequence). V lost 4 bases to trimming and J lost 1 base, with 14 bases between them. CDR3 DNA: TGTGCCAGTAGTAACTCCGGGACAATTTCTGGAAACACCATATATTTT. Protein sequence: CASSNSGTISGNTIYF.

The J gene is TRBJ2-3, the V gene TRBV10-3; 8 bases align to TRBD1. CDR3 length equals 14 residues. In germline, CDR1 is ENHRY, CDR2 SYGVKD. V shed 6 bases and J 0 bases; nucleotides not matched to a gene: 2. CDR3 sequence (DNA): TGTGCCATCAGGGACAGGGAAAGCACAGATACGCAGTATTTT. Translation gives CAIRDRESTDTQYF.

V usage is TRBV5-1 and J usage is TRBJ2-1; no reliable D call. Trimming left V 4 bases short and J 2 bases short, with 13 bases between. The CDR3 extends over 15 amino acids. The germline CDR1 and CDR2 sequences are SGHRS and YFSETQ. Written as DNA, the CDR3 is TGCGCCAGCAGCCTATCCGTCTCTCCCTACAATGAGCAGTTCTTC. Its protein is CASSLSVSPYNEQFF.

About this clone itself: An end of the junction does not agree with germline; a read error may underlie this. This sequence joins TRBV7-7 and TRBJ2-1; 8 bases agree with TRBD2. Germline lookup yields CDR1 SSHAT and CDR2 FNYEAQ (reference sequence). The CDR3 is 15 residues long. In nucleotides, the CDR3 is TGTGCTAGCAGCTCAGTACTAGCGGCTTACAATGAGCAGTTCTTC. This encodes CASSSVLAAYNEQFF. Drawing the rest from reference TRBV7-7 and TRBJ2-1, the complete variable domain is GAGVSQSPRYKVTKRGQDVTLRCDPISSHATLYWYQQALGQGPEFLTYFNYEAQPDKSGLPSDRFSAERPEGSISTLTIQRTEQRDSAMYRCASSSVLAAYNEQFFGPGTRLTVL.

The gene calls are TRBV7-2 and TRBJ2-7; D is unresolved. The CDR3 runs to 15 residues. The germline V and J ends were trimmed by 5 bases and 0 bases, with 14 bases remaining between them. Germline lookup yields CDR1 SGHTA and CDR2 FQGNSA. CDR3 loop: CASSLERQTSYEQYF. The CDR3 DNA is TGTGCCAGCAGCCTAGAACGGCAGACCTCCTACGAGCAGTACTTC.